Below, 5 T cell receptor beta chains from the same sample are listed, as sequenced in a study of CD8+ T cells in alopecia areata. Treatment described: oral pan-JAK inhibitor, 5-10 mg twice daily. RNA extraction was followed by reverse transcription into cDNA, which acted as the sequencing template. Libraries were prepared by immunoSEQ multiplex PCR; TCRdb keeps only in-frame clonotypes and omits some of them. The sample comprises around 270,000 clones, 58% of which are singletons, and approximately 1.8% rests with the top ten. The sequencing used CD4+ T cells sorted from blood, collected at week 24, from a patient treated with tofacitinib. These receptors came from a human donor with alopecia areata.

In DNA form, the CDR3 reads TGTGCCCGACAGACAGCGAACTATGGCTACACCTTC. Translation: CARQTANYGYTF. The chain joins TRBV30 to TRBJ1-2, with a weak D call TRBD1 (5 bases). This CDR3 comprises 12 residues. The germline CDR1 and CDR2 sequences are GTSNPN and SVGIG (reference sequence). Deletions cut 8 bases from V and 2 bases from J, with 12 bases between.

This chain connects TRBV5-4 to TRBJ2-7; possible D gene TRBD1, 6 bases. The germline V gene has CDR1 SGHNT and CDR2 YYREEE (reference sequence). Trimming left V 0 bases short and J 3 bases short, with 10 bases between. CDR3 length equals 14 residues. Written as DNA, the CDR3 is TGTGCCAGCAGCTTGGGCACAGGGATCTACGAGCAGTACTTC. Its protein product is CASSLGTGIYEQYF.

In its sample, this clone was seen a few times. The V and J genes are TRBV28 and TRBJ1-1, with no clear D. V was shortened by 6 bases and J by 1 base, with 9 bases between the two germline ends. The CDR3 has 13 residues. Germline CDR1 and CDR2: MDHEN and SYDVKM. Here the CDR3 reads CASRPDGNTEAFF. The CDR3 DNA sequence: TGTGCCAGCAGGCCGGACGGGAACACTGAAGCTTTCTTT.

This chain joins TRBV7-2 and TRBJ2-1, with D possibly being TRBD2 (5 bases). There are 15 residues in the CDR3. Per germline, CDR1 SGHTA and CDR2 FQGNSA. Trimming removed 5 bases from V and 8 bases from J, with 19 bases in between. CDR3 sequence (DNA): TGTGCCAGCAGCACCTCCGGGCCCAGCGGAGATGAGCAGTTCTTC. This translates into CASSTSGPSGDEQFF.

The V gene is TRBV30, the J gene TRBJ1-5; the D is unclear. V was cut by 4 bases and J by 2 bases, with 6 bases left in between. The CDR3 consists of 12 residues. Germline V lookup: CDR1 GTSNPN, CDR2 SVGIG (reference sequence). Here the CDR3 DNA reads TGTGCCTGGAAGGTGGGCAATCAGCCCCAGCATTTT. Translation gives CAWKVGNQPQHF.